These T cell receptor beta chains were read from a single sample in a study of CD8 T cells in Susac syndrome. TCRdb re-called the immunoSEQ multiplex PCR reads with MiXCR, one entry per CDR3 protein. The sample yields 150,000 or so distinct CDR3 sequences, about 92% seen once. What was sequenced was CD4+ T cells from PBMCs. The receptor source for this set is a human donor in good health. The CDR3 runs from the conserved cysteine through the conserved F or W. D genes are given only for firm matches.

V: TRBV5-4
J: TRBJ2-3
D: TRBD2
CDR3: CASSSGLAGGDTQYF
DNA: TGTGCCAGCAGCTCCGGACTAGCGGGAGGAGATACGCAGTATTTT

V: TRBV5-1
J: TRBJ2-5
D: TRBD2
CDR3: CASREGLEETQYF
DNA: TGCGCCAGCAGAGAGGGACTAGAAGAGACCCAGTACTTC

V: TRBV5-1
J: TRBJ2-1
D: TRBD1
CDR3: CASSNPGGPGPEQFF
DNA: TGCGCCAGCAGCAACCCAGGGGGTCCGGGACCTGAGCAGTTCTTC

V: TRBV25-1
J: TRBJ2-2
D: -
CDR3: CASSSKSAGNTGELFF
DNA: TGTGCCAGCAGTTCCAAATCCGCAGGGAACACCGGGGAGCTGTTTTTT

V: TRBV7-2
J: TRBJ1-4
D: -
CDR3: CASRRGGQNEKLFF
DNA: TGTGCCAGCAGAAGGGGAGGGCAGAATGAAAAACTGTTTTTT

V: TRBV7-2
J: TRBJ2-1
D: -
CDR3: CASSYYLYNEQFF
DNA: TGTGCCAGCAGTTACTACCTCTACAATGAGCAGTTCTTC

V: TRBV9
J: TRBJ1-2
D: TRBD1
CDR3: CASSDPRQGLLSYTF
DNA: TGTGCCAGCAGCGACCCTCGACAGGGGCTCTTAAGCTACACCTTC

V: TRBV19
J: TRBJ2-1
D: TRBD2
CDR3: CASSIDLGGREFF
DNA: TGTGCCAGTAGTATAGATCTTGGCGGGAGAGAGTTCTTC

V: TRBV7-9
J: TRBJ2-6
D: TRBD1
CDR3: CASSSGQTNVLTF
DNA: TGTGCCAGCAGCTCGGGACAGACCAACGTCCTGACTTTC

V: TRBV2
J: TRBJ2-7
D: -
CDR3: CASSARAYEQYF
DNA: TGTGCCAGCAGCGCCCGGGCCTACGAGCAGTACTTC

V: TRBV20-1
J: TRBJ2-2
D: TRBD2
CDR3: CSAKNPGGRTGELFF
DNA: TGCAGTGCGAAGAACCCGGGGGGGCGGACCGGGGAGCTGTTTTTT

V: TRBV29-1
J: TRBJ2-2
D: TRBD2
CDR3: CIGGGMTGELFF
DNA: TGCATAGGCGGGGGGATGACCGGGGAGCTGTTTTTT

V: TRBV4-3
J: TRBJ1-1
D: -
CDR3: CASSQDVGRLGIAFF
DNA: TGCGCCAGCAGCCAAGACGTCGGGAGATTGGGAATAGCTTTCTTT

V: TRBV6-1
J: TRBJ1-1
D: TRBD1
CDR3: CASSDSGTGYTEAFF
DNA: TGTGCCAGCAGTGACTCCGGGACAGGGTACACTGAAGCCTTCTTT